This T cell receptor (beta chain) was identified in a study of blood T cell repertoires in COVID-19. The repertoire was sequenced with immunoSEQ multiplex PCR; TCRdb's copy has only in-frame clones and lacks some. This table has a few hundred thousand clones, 75% to 90% appearing once. Germline-derived CDR1 and CDR2 are SGHRS and YFSETQ. V was clipped by 4 bases and J by 1 base; unmatched bases: 6. The CDR3 spans 16 residues. Across under 25 US areas, participants ranged in age from about 18 to 90 years. Membership in each cohort depended on participant-reported clinical history. Cohort 3 donors were reported recovered after two negative PCRs, clearance, or symptom resolution.

This rearrangement joins TRBV5-1 to TRBJ2-3; 10 nucleotides agree with TRBD2. The sequenced sample was PBMCs or T cells enriched from blood (not recorded which). The TCR was taken from a woman between 55 and 75 years old who had recovered from COVID-19. The CDR3 DNA reads TGCGCCAGCAGCCAGACCCTAGCGGGGGGCACAGATACGCAGTATTTT. Residues: CASSQTLAGGTDTQYF. The full variable domain, rest sourced from reference TRBV5-1 and TRBJ2-3, is KAGVTQTPRYLIKTRGQQVTLSCSPISGHRSVSWYQQTPGQGLQFLFEYFSETQRNKGNFPGRFSGRQFSNSRSEMNVSTLELGDSALYLCASSQTLAGGTDTQYFGPGTRLTVL.